This T cell receptor beta chain was sequenced in a study of cytomegalovirus exposure and HLA in healthy donors. The PCR made use of 60 Vbeta and 13 Jbeta primers. Using immunoSEQ multiplex PCR, the repertoire was profiled, and TCRdb retains in-frame clones only, with some absent. In the table there are around 99,000 clones, more than 70% of which are singletons. Germline V gene data show CDR1 as SGHDT and CDR2 as YYEEEE. The CDR3 sequence is 16 residues long. V was pared by 1 base and J by 5 bases, with 4 bases of the junction left unmatched. This receptor was obtained from a man aged 25-45 years in good health and CMV-seronegative. The chain employs TRBV5-6 and TRBJ2-5, with 14 bases that match TRBD2. Material: PBMCs. For the CDR3, the DNA is TGTGCCAGCAGCTTGCGGACTAGCGGGAGGTGGGAGACCCAGTACTTC. Translating gives CASSLRTSGRWETQYF.